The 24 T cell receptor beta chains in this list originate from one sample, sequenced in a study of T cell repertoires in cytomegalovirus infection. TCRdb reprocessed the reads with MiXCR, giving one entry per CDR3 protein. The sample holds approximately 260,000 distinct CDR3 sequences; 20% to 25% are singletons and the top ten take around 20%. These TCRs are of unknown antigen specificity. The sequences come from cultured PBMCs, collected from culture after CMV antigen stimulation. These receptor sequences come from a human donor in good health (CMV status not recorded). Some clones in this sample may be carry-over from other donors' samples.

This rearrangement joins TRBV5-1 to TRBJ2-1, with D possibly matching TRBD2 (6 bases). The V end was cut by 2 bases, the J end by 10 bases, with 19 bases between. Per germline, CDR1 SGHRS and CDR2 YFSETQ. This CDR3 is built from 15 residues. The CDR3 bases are TGCGCCAGCAGCTTTGATAGCGGACCCTTTTGGGAGCAGTTCTTC. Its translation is CASSFDSGPFWEQFF.

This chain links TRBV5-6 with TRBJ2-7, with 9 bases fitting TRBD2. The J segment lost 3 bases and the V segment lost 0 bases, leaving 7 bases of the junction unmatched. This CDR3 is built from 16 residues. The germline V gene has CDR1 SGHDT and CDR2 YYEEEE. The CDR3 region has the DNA TGTGCCAGCAGCTTGGGAGCGGGAGGAATGGGCTACGAGCAGTACTTC. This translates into CASSLGAGGMGYEQYF.

The CDR3 bases are TGTGCCAGCAGTGGACAGGGGGGAAGGAATCAGCCCCAGCATTTT. Translated, it gives CASSGQGGRNQPQHF. The rearrangement links TRBV2 to TRBJ1-5; TRBD1 agrees at 9 bases. The V gene's germline CDR1 is SNHLY and CDR2 FYNNEI. This CDR3 has 15 amino acids. V gave up 4 bases and J gave up 4 bases; unmatched junction bases: 5.

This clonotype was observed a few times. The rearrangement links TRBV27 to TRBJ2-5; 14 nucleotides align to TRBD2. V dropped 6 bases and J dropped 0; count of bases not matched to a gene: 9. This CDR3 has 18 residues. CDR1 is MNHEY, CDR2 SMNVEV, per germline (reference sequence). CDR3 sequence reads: CASSLGLAGGLNQETQYF. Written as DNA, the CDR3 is TGTGCCAGCAGCCTCGGACTAGCGGGAGGATTGAACCAAGAGACCCAGTACTTC.

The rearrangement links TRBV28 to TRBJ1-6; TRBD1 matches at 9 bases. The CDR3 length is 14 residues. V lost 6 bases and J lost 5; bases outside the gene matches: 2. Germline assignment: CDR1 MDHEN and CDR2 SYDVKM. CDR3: CASSTGGDNSPLHF. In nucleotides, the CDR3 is TGTGCCAGCAGCACAGGGGGCGATAATTCACCCCTCCACTTT.

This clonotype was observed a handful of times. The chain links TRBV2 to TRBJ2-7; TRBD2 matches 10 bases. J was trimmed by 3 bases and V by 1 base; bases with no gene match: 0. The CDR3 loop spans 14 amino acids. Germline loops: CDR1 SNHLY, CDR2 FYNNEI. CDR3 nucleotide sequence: TGTGCCAGCAGTGAAGGGACTAGCGGCTACGAGCAGTACTTC. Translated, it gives CASSEGTSGYEQYF.

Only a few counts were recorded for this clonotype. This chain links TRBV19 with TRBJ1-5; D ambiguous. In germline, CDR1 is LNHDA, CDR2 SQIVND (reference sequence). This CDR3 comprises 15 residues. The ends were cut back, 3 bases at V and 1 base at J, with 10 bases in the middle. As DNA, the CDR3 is TGTGCCAGTAGTATTTCCAGGACGAGCAATCAGCCCCAGCATTTT. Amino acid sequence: CASSISRTSNQPQHF.

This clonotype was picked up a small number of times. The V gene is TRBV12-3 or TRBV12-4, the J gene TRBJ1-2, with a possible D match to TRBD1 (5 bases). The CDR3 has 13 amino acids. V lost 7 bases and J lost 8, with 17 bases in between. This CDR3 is CASTRIGGGGYTF. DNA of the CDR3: TGTGCCAGCACCCGGATCGGGGGAGGCGGCTACACCTTC.

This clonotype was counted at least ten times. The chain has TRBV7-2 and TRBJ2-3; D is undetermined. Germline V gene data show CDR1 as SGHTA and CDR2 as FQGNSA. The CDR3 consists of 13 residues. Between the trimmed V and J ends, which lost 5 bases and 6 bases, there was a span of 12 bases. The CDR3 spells CASSPLGLDTQYF. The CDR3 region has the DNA TGTGCCAGCAGCCCTCTAGGGTTGGATACGCAGTATTTT.

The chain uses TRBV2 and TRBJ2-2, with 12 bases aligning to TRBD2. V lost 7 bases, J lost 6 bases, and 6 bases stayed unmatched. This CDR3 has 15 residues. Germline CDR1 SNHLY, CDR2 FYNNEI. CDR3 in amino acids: CASKWLAGGPGELFF. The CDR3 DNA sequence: TGTGCCAGCAAGTGGCTAGCGGGAGGGCCCGGGGAGCTGTTTTTT.

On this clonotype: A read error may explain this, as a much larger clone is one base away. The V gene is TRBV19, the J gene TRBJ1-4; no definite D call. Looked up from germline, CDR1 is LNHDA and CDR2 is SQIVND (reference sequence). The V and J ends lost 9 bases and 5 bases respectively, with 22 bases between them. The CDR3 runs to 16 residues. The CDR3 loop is CASTLRANRKNEKLFF. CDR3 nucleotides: TGTGCCAGCACCCTGCGCGCCAATAGGAAAAATGAAAAACTGTTTTTT.

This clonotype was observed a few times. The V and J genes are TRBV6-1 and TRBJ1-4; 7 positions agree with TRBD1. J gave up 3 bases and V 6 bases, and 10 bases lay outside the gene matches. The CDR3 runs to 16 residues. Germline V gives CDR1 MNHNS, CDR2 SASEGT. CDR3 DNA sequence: TGTGCCAGCAGGTCGAATTCTGGGACAGCTAATGAAAAACTGTTTTTT. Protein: CASRSNSGTANEKLFF.

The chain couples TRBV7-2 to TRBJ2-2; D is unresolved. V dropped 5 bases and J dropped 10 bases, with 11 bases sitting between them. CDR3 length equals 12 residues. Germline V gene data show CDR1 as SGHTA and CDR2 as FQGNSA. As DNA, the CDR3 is TGTGCCAGCAGCGAGACCTACCCGGAGCTGTTTTTT. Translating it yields CASSETYPELFF.

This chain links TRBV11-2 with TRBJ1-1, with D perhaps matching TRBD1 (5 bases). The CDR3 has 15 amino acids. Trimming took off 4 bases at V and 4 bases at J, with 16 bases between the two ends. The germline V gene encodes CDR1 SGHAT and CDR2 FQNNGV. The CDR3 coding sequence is TGTGCCAGCAGCTCACCCCGGGGGTTGGGCACTGAAGCTTTCTTT. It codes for CASSSPRGLGTEAFF.

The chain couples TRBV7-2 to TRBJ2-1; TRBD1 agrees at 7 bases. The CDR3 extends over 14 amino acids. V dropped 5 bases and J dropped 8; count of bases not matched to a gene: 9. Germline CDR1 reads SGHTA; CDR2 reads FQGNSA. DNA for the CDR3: TGTGCCAGCAGCCAAGGACAGGTTAGGTATGAGCAGTTCTTC. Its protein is CASSQGQVRYEQFF.

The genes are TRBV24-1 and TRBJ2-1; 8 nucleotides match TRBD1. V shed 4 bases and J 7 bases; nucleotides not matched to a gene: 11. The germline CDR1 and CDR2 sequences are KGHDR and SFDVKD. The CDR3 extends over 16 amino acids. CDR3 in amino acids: CATSERDRGWMNEQFF. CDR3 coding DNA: TGTGCCACCAGTGAAAGAGACAGGGGATGGATGAATGAGCAGTTCTTC.

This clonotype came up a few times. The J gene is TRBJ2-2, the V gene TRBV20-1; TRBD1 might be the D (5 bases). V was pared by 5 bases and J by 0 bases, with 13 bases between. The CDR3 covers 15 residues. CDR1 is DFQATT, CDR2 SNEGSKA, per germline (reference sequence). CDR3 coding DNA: TGCAGTGCTCCCAGGGTGGGATCGAACACCGGGGAGCTGTTTTTT. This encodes CSAPRVGSNTGELFF.

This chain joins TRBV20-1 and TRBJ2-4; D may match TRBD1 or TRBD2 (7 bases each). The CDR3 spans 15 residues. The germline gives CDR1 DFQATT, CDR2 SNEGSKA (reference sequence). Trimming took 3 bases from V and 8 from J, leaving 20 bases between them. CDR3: CSASGGTADRDIQYF. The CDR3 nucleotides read TGCAGTGCTAGCGGGGGGACAGCCGATAGGGACATTCAGTACTTC.

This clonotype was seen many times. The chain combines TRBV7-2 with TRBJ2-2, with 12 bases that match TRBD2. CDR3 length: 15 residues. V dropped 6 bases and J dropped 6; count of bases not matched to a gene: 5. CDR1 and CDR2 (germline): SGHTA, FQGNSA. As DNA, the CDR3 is TGTGCCAGCAGGAAGACTAGCGGGAGACCCGGGGAGCTGTTTTTT. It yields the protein CASRKTSGRPGELFF.

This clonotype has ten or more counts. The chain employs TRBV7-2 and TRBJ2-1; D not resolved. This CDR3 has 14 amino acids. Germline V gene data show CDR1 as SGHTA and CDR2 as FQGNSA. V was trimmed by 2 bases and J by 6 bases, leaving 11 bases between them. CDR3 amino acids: CASSLILVGNEQFF. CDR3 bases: TGTGCCAGCAGCTTAATCTTAGTAGGCAATGAGCAGTTCTTC.

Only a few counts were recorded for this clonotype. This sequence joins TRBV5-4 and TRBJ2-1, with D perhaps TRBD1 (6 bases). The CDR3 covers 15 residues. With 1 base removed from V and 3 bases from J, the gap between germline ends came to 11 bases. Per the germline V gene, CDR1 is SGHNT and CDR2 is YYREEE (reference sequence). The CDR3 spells CASSLRDKSYNEQFF. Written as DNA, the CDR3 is TGTGCCAGCAGCTTGAGGGACAAGAGCTACAATGAGCAGTTCTTC. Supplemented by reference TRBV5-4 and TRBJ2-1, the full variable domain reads ETGVTQSPTHLIKTRGQQVTLRCSSQSGHNTVSWYQQALGQGPQFIFQYYREEENGRGNFPPRFSGLQFPNYSSELNVNALELDDSALYLCASSLRDKSYNEQFFGPGTRLTVL.

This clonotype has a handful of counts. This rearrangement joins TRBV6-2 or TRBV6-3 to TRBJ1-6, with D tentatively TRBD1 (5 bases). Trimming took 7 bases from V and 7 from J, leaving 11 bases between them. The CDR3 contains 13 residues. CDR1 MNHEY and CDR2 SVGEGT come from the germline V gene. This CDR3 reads CASTDYRNSPLHF. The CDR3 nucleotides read TGTGCCAGCACCGACTACAGGAATTCACCCCTCCACTTT.

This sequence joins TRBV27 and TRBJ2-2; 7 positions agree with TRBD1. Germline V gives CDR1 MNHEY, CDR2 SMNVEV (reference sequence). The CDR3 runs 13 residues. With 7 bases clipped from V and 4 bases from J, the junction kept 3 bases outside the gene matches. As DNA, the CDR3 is TGTGCCAGCACGGCAGGGGGCACCGGGGAGCTGTTTTTT. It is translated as CASTAGGTGELFF.

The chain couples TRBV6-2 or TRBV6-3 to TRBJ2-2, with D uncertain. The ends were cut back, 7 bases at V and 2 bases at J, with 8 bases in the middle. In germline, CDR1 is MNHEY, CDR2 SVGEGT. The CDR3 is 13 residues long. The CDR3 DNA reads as TGTGCCAGCACCGACGTAAACACCGGGGAGCTGTTTTTT. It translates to CASTDVNTGELFF.